The source of this T cell receptor (beta chain) is a study of T-cell memory formation after mild COVID-19. Study results and limitations: Contracting clones from day 15 to 85 had balanced CD4/CD8; later expanders favoured CD4+.

This clonotype has at least ten counts. Its antigen is not identified. V was cut by 6 bases and J by 2 bases, with 3 bases left in between. Looked up from germline, CDR1 is DFQATT and CDR2 is SNEGSKA (reference sequence). CDR3 length: 10 residues. TCRdb re-called the 5' RACE reads through MiXCR, storing one row per CDR3 protein. The profile shows roughly 130,000 distinct CDR3 sequences, about 6% of them singletons. This TCR was recovered from an adult woman who had mild COVID-19 (a few samples of this study predate the infection). Cell type and time point are not known. The chain couples TRBV20-1 to TRBJ2-3, with no clear D. Sequenced material: PBMCs or a T cell subset sorted from them (not recorded which). The DNA of the CDR3 is TGCAGTGCCCTCACAGATACGCAGTATTTT. Its protein is CSALTDTQYF.